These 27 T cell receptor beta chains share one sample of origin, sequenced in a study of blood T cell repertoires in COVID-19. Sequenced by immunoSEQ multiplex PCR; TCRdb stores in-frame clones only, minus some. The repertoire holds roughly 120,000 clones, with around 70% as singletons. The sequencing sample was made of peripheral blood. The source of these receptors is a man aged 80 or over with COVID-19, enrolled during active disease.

The CDR3 loop reads CASSPKSSGNTIYF. In nucleotides, the CDR3 is TGTGCCAGCTCACCGAAGAGCTCTGGAAACACCATATATTTT. The J gene is TRBJ1-3, the V gene TRBV18; no firm D call. This CDR3 comprises 14 residues. Germline CDR1 and CDR2: KGHSH and LQKENI. V was pared by 3 bases and J by 0 bases, with 6 bases between.

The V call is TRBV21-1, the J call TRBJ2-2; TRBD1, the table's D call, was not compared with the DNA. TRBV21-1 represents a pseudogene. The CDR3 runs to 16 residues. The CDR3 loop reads CASSNQGAACTGELFF. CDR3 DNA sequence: TGTGCCAGCAGCAACCAGGGGGCGGCTTGCACCGGGGAGCTGTTTTTT.

The CDR3 sequence: CASSATGGANQPQHF. The CDR3 DNA reads TGTGCCAGCAGCGCGACAGGGGGCGCGAATCAGCCCCAGCATTTT. This chain uses TRBV7-2 with TRBJ1-5; 10 bases are a match to TRBD1. The CDR3 is 15 residues long. V trimming: 5 bases; J trimming: 4 bases; junction bases outside the gene matches: 5. The germline gives CDR1 SGHTA, CDR2 FQGNSA.

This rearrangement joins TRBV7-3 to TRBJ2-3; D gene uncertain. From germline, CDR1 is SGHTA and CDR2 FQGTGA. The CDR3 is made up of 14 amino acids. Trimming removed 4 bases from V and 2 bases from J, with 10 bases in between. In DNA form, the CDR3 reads TGTGCCAGCAGCTCTAATACCCACACAGATACGCAGTATTTT. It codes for CASSSNTHTDTQYF.

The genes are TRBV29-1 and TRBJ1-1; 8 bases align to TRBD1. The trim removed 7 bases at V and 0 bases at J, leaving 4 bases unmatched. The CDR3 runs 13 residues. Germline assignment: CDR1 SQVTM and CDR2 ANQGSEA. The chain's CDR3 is CSARGQVNTEAFF. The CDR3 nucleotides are TGCAGCGCCCGGGGACAGGTGAACACTGAAGCTTTCTTT. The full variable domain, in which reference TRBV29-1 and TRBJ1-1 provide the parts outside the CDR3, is SAVISQKPSRDICQRGTSLTIQCQVDSQVTMMFWYRQQPGQSLTLIATANQGSEATYESGFVIDKFPISRPNLTFSTLTVSNMSPEDSSIYLCSARGQVNTEAFFGQGTRLTVV.

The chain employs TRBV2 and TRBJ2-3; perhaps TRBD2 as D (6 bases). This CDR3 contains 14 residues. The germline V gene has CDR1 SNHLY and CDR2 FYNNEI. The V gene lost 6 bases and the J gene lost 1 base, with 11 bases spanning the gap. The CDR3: CASRDYVGTDTQYF. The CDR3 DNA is TGTGCCAGCAGGGACTACGTGGGCACAGATACGCAGTATTTT.

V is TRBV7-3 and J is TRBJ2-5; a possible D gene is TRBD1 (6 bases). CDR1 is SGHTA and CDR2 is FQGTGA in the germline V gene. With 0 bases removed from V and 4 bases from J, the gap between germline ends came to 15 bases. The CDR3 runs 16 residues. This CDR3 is CASSLTSGAGGETQYF. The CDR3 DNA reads TGTGCCAGCAGCTTAACATCAGGGGCCGGTGGAGAGACCCAGTACTTC.

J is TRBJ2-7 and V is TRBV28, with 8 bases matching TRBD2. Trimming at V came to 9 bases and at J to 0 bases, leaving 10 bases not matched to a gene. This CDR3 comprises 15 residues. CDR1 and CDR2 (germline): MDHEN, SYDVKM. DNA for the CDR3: TGTGCCAGTATCAATCCCGGGGGGGACTCCTACGAGCAGTACTTC. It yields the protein CASINPGGDSYEQYF.

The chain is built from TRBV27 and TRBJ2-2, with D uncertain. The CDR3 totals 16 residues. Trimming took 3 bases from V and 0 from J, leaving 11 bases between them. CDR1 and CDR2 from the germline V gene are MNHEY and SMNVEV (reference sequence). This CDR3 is CASSFRGVANTGELFF. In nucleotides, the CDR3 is TGTGCCAGCAGTTTTCGAGGTGTGGCGAACACCGGGGAGCTGTTTTTT.

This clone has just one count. The CDR3 coding sequence is TGTGCCAGCACCAAAGGGGGACAGGGGGCACCCTACGAGCAGTACTTC. As protein: CASTKGGQGAPYEQYF. J is TRBJ2-7 and V is TRBV21-1; whether TRBD1, the table's D call, matches the DNA was not checked. TRBV21-1 is a known pseudogene. This CDR3 spans 16 amino acids.

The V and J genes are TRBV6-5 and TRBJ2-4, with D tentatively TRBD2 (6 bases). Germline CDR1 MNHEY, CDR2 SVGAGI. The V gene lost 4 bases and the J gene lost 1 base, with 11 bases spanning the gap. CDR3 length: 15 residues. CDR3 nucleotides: TGTGCCAGCAGTTCCATACGGGGGGCCAAAAACATTCAGTACTTC. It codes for CASSSIRGAKNIQYF.

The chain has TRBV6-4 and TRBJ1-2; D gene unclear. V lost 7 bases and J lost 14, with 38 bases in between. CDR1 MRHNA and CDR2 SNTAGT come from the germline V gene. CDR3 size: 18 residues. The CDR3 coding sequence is TGTGCCAGCAACCCCCCCCGAACTCCTCGGTCTACTACCACCCCGGGGACCTTC. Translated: CASNPPRTPRSTTTPGTF.

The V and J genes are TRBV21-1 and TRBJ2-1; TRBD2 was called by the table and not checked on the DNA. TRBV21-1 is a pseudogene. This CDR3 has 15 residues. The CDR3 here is CASSRLVTSYNEQFF. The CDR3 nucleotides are TGTGCCAGCAGCAGACTAGTTACTAGCTACAATGAGCAGTTCTTC.

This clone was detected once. The CDR3 loop is CASSLLSGTTNEQFF. DNA for the CDR3: TGTGCCAGCAGTTTACTTTCCGGGACTACCAATGAGCAGTTCTTC. V gene TRBV28 combines with J gene TRBJ2-1; 7 bases are shared with TRBD2. The CDR3 is 15 residues long. V dropped 2 bases and J dropped 6; count of bases not matched to a gene: 7. In germline, CDR1 is MDHEN, CDR2 SYDVKM.

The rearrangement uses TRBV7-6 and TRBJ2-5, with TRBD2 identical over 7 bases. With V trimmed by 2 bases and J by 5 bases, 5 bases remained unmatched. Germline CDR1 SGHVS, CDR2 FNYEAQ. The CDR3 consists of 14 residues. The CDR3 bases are TGTGCCAGCAGCTTAACTAGCGTCCGGGAGACCCAGTACTTC. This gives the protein CASSLTSVRETQYF. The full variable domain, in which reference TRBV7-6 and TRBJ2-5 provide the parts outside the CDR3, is GAGVSQSPRYKVTKRGQDVALRCDPISGHVSLYWYRQALGQGPEFLTYFNYEAQQDKSGLPNDRFSAERPEGSISTLTIQRTEQRDSAMYRCASSLTSVRETQYFGPGTRLLVL.

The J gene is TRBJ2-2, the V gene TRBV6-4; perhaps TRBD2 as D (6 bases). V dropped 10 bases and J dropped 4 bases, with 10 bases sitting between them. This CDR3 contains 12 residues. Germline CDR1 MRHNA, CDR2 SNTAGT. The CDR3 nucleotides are TGTGCCACCGGGCGGGGCACCGGGGAGCTGTTTTTT. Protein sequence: CATGRGTGELFF.

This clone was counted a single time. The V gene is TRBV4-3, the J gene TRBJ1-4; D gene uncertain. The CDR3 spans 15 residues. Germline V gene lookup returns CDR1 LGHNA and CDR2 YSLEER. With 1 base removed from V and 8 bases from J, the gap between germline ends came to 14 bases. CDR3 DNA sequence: TGCGCCAGCAGCCAAGTGATCGGTTTCCGAGAAAAACTGTTTTTT. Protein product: CASSQVIGFREKLFF.

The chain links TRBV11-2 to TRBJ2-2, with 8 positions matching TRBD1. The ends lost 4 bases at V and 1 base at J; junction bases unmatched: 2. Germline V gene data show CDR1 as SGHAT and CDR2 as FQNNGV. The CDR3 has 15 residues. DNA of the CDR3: TGTGCCAGCAGCTCTGGACAGGGGAACACCGGGGAGCTGTTTTTT. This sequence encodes CASSSGQGNTGELFF.

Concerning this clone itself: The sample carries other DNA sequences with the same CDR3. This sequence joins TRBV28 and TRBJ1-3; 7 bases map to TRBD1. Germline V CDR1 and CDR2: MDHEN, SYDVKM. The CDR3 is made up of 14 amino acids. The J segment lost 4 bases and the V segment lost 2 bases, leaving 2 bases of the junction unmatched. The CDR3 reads CASSLDRAGNTIYF. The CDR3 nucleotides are TGTGCCAGCAGTTTAGACAGGGCGGGAAACACCATATATTTT.

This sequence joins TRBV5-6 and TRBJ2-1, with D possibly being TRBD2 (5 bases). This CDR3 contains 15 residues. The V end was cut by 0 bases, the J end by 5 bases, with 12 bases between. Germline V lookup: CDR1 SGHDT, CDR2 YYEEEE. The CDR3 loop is CASSLGRMGNNEQFF. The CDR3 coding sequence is TGTGCCAGCAGCTTGGGGAGGATGGGGAACAATGAGCAGTTCTTC.

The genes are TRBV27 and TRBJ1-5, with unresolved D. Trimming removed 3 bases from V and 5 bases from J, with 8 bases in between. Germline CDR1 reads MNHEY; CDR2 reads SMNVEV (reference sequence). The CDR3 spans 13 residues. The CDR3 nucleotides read TGTGCCAGCAGTTTTTCGGGGTATCAGCCCCAGCATTTT. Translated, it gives CASSFSGYQPQHF.

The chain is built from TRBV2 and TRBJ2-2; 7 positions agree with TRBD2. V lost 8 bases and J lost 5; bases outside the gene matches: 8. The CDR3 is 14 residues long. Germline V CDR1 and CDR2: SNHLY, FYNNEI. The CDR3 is CASGTILETGELFF. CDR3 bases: TGTGCCAGCGGGACTATCCTCGAAACCGGGGAGCTGTTTTTT.

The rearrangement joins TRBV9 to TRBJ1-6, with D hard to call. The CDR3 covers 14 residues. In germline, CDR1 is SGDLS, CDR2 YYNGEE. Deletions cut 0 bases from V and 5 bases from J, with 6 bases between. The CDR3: CASSVVPDNSPLHF. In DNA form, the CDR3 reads TGTGCCAGCAGCGTAGTTCCAGATAATTCACCCCTCCACTTT.

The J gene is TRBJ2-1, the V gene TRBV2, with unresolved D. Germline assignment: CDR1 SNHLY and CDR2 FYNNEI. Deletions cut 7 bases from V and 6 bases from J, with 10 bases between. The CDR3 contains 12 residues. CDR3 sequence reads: CASTISGNEQFF. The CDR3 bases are TGTGCCAGCACTATTTCGGGCAATGAGCAGTTCTTC.

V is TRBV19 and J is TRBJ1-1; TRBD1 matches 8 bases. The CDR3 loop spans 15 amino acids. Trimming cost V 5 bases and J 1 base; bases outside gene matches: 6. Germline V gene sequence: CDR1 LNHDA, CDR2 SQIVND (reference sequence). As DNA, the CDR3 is TGTGCCAGTAGTCTGACAGGGGCCCAGAACACTGAAGCTTTCTTT. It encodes CASSLTGAQNTEAFF.

CDR3 DNA sequence: TGTGCCAGCACCCCAGAGGGGAACACTGAAGCTTTCTTT. Translation gives CASTPEGNTEAFF. The chain has TRBV2 and TRBJ1-1, with D unclear. CDR3 length: 13 amino acids. Trimming removed 7 bases at V and 1 base at J, with 10 bases between. The germline CDR1 and CDR2 sequences are SNHLY and FYNNEI.

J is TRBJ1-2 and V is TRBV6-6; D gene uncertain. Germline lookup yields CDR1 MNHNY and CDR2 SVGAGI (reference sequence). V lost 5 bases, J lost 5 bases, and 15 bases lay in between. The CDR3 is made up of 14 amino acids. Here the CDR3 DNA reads TGTGCCAGCAGTCCCGGTCCCGACGGGTATGGCTACACCTTC. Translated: CASSPGPDGYGYTF.